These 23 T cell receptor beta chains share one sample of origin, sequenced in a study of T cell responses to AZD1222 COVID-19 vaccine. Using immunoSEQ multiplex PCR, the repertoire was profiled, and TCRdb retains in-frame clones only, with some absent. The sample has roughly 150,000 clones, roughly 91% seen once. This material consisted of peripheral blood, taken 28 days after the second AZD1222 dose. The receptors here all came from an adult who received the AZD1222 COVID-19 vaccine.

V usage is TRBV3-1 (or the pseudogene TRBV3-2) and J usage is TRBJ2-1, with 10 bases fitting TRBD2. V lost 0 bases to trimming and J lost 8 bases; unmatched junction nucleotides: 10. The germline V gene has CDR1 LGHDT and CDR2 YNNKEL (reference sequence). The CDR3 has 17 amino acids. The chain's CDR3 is CASSQDQASGRGDEQFF. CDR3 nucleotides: TGTGCCAGCAGCCAAGATCAGGCTAGCGGGAGAGGCGATGAGCAGTTCTTC.

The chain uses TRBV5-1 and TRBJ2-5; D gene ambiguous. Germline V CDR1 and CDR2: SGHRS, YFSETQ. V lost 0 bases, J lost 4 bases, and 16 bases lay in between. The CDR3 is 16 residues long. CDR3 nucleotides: TGCGCCAGCAGCTTGGGTCCATTGCAAGTGGGAGAGACCCAGTACTTC. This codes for CASSLGPLQVGETQYF.

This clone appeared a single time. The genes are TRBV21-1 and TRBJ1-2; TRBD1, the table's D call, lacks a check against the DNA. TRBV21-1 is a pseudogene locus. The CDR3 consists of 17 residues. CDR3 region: CASSTLTGCPPNYGYTF. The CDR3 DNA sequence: TGTGCCAGCAGCACCCTTACAGGGTGCCCGCCTAACTATGGCTACACCTTC.

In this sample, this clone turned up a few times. CDR3: CASSLWGPWTEAFF. CDR3 bases: TGCGCCAGCAGCCTCTGGGGACCCTGGACTGAAGCTTTCTTT. V usage is TRBV5-1 and J usage is TRBJ1-1, with D possibly TRBD1 on 5 matching bases. V gave up 4 bases and J gave up 5 bases, with 15 bases separating them. The CDR3 has 14 residues. Looked up from germline, CDR1 is SGHRS and CDR2 is YFSETQ.

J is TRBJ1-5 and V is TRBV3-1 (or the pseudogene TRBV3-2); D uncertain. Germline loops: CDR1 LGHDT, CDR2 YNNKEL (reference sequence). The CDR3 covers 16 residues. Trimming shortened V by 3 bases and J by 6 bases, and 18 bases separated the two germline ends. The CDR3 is CASSQDLGIPGQPQHF. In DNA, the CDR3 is TGTGCCAGCAGCCAGGATTTGGGGATCCCGGGTCAGCCCCAGCATTTT.

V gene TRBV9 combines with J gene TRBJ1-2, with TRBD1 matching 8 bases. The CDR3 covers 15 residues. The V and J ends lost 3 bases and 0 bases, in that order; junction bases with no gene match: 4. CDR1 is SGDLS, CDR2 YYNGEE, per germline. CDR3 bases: TGTGCCAGCAGCGCCGGACAGGGAGCTAACTATGGCTACACCTTC. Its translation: CASSAGQGANYGYTF.

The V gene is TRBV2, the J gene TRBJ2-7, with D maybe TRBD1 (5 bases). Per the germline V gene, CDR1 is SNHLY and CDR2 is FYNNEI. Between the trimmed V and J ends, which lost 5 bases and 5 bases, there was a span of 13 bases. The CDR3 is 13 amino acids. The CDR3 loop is CASSQGIEDEQYF. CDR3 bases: TGTGCCAGCAGTCAGGGAATCGAAGACGAGCAGTACTTC.

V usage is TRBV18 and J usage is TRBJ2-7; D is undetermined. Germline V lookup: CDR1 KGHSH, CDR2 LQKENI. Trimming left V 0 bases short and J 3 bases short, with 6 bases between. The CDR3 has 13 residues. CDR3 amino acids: CASSPPRLYEQYF. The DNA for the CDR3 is TGTGCCAGCTCACCACCCCGCCTCTACGAGCAGTACTTC.

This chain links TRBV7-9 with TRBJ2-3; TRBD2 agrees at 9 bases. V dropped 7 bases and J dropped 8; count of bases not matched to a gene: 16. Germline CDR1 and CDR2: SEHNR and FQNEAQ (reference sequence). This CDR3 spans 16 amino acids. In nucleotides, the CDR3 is TGTGCCAGCATCATAGAGGTAGCGGGGGCCGGGAGTACGCAGTATTTT. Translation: CASIIEVAGAGSTQYF.

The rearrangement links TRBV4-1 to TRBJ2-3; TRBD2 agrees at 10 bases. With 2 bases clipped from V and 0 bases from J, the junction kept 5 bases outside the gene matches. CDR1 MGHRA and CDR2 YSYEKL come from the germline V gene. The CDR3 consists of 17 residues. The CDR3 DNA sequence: TGCGCCAGCAGCCAATCCGGGACTAGCGTAAGCACAGATACGCAGTATTTT. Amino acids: CASSQSGTSVSTDTQYF.

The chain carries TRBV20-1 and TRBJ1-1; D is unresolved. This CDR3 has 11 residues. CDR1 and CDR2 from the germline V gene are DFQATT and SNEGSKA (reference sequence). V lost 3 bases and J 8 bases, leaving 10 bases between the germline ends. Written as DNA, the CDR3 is TGCAGTGCTAGTAGGACTGACGAAGCTTTCTTT. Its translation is CSASRTDEAFF.

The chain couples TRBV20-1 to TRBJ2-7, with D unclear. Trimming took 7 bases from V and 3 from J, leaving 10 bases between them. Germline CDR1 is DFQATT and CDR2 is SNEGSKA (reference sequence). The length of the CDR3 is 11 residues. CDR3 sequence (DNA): TGCAGTGTACAAGGGCGCTACGAGCAGTACTTC. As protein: CSVQGRYEQYF.

CDR3: CASSFGQVGQHF. CDR3 coding DNA: TGTGCCAGCAGCTTCGGACAGGTAGGCCAGCATTTT. The chain couples TRBV5-8 to TRBJ1-5; TRBD1 matches 7 bases. The CDR3 runs 12 residues. CDR1 and CDR2 from the germline V gene are SGHTS and YDEGEE. V was clipped by 2 bases and J by 12 bases; unmatched bases: 5.

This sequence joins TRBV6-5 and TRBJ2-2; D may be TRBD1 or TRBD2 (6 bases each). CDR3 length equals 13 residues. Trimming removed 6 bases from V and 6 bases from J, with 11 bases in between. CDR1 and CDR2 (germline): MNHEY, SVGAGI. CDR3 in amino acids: CASRKGGPGELFF. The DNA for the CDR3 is TGTGCCAGCAGGAAAGGGGGGCCCGGGGAGCTGTTTTTT.

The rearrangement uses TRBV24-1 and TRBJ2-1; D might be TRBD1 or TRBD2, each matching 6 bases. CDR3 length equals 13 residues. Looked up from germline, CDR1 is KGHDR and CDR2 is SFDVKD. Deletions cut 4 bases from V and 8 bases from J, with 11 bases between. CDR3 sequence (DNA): TGTGCCACCAGTGACGGGGGCATGGATGAGCAGTTCTTC. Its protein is CATSDGGMDEQFF.

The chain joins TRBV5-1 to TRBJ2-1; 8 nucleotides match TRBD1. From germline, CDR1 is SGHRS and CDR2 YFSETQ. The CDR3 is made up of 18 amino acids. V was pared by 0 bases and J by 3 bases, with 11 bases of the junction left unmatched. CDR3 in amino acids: CASSLGWRAGGFYNEQFF. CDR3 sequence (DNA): TGCGCCAGCAGCTTGGGCTGGAGGGCAGGGGGCTTCTACAATGAGCAGTTCTTC.

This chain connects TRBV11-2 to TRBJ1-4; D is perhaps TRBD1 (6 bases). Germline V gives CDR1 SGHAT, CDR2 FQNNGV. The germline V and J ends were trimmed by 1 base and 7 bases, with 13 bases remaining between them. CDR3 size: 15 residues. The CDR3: CASSLVGGESEKLFF. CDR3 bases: TGTGCCAGCAGCTTAGTGGGGGGCGAGAGTGAAAAACTGTTTTTT. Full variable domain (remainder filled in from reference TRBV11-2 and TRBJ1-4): EAGVAQSPRYKIIEKRQSVAFWCNPISGHATLYWYQQILGQGPKLLIQFQNNGVVDDSQLPKDRFSAERLKGVDSTLKIQPAKLEDSAVYLCASSLVGGESEKLFFGSGTQLSVL.

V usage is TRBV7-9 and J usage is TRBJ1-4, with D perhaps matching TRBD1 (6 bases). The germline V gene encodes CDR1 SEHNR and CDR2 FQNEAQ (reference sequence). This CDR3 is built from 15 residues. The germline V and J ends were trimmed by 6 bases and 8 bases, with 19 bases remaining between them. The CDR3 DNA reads TGTGCCAGCAGTCCTAACAGGGCCGGGGTAGAAAAACTGTTTTTT. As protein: CASSPNRAGVEKLFF.

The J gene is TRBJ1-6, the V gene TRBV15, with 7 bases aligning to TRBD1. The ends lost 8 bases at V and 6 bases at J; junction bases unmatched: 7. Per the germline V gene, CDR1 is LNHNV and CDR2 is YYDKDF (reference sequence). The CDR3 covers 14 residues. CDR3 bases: TGTGCCACCTCCAGACAGGGAGGTAATTCACCCCTCCACTTT. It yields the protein CATSRQGGNSPLHF.

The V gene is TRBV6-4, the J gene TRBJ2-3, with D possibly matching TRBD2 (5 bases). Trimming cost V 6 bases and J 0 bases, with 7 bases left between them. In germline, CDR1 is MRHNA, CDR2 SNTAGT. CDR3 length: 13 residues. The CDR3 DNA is TGTGCCAGCAGCAGGACTAGCACAGATACGCAGTATTTT. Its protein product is CASSRTSTDTQYF.

This CDR3 reads CASSFFEETLFKPQHF. In DNA, the CDR3 is TGTGCCAGTAGTTTCTTTGAAGAGACGCTTTTTAAGCCCCAGCATTTT. The chain has TRBV19 and TRBJ1-5; D not resolved. The germline CDR1 and CDR2 sequences are LNHDA and SQIVND (reference sequence). With 5 bases removed from V and 8 bases from J, the gap between germline ends came to 22 bases. CDR3 length: 16 amino acids.

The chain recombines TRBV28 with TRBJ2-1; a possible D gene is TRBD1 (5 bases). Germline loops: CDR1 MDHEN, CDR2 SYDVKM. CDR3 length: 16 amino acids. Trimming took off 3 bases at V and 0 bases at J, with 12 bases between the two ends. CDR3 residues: CASSLGPASSYNEQFF. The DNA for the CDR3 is TGTGCCAGCAGTTTGGGGCCCGCAAGCTCCTACAATGAGCAGTTCTTC.

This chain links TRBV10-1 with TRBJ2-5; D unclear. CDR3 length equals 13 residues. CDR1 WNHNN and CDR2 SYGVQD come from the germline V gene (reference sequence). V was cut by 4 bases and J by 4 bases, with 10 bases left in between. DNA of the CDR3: TGCGCCAGCAGTGTGGGCCCGGCAGAGACCCAGTACTTC. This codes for CASSVGPAETQYF.